These 10 T cell receptor beta chains came from one sample sequenced in a study of T cells in Graves' hyperthyroidism and ophthalmopathy. The TCR beta CDR3 regions underwent amplification using RNA transcripts as the source. Primed by the HTBI set, a first-round RT-PCR was run on the TCR CDR3. MiXCR, applied by TCRdb to the multiplex PCR reads, yields one record per CDR3 protein. The sample yields around 390,000 distinct CDR3 sequences, more than 14% seen once. Sequencing input: blood. The receptors were gathered from a woman aged 30 to 39 with Graves' ophthalmopathy.

In this sample, this clonotype turned up many times. This chain joins TRBV30 and TRBJ1-6, with D perhaps TRBD1 (5 bases). The CDR3 is 12 amino acids. The germline V gene has CDR1 GTSNPN and CDR2 SVGIG (reference sequence). The CDR3 bases are TGTGCTCTAAAAGACGGGGGGGCACCCCTCCACTTT. This codes for CALKDGGAPLHF.

Many counts were recorded for this clonotype. The CDR3 DNA is TGTGCCAGCAGCTTGGGACAGCAAAACAATGAGCAGTTCTTC. Its protein product is CASSLGQQNNEQFF. The V and J genes are TRBV5-4 and TRBJ2-1; perhaps TRBD1 as D (5 bases). This CDR3 region has 14 residues. Germline CDR1 SGHNT, CDR2 YYREEE (reference sequence). V was clipped by 0 bases and J by 5 bases, with 9 bases between them. The entire variable domain, with the rest obtained from reference TRBV5-4 and TRBJ2-1, is as follows: ETGVTQSPTHLIKTRGQQVTLRCSSQSGHNTVSWYQQALGQGPQFIFQYYREEENGRGNFPPRFSGLQFPNYSSELNVNALELDDSALYLCASSLGQQNNEQFFGPGTRLTVL.

As regards this clonotype: A much more abundant neighbour one base away suggests this may be a read error. The gene calls are TRBV20-1 and TRBJ2-3; the match to TRBD2 covers 8 bases. Per the germline V gene, CDR1 is DFQATT and CDR2 is SNEGSKA (reference sequence). Trimming removed 0 bases from V and 8 bases from J; junction bases left unmatched: 13. The CDR3 contains 16 residues. Here the CDR3 DNA reads TGCAGTGCTAGAGATTGGCTAGCGGGCGGCGCAGCTACGCAGTATTTT. Translation: CSARDWLAGGAATQYF.

This clonotype was recorded many times. The DNA of the CDR3 is TGTGCCACCAGTGTCTCCCTTTGGTGGAATGAAAAACTGTTTTTT. Residues: CATSVSLWWNEKLFF. The chain links TRBV24-1 to TRBJ1-4; no clear D. CDR3 size: 15 residues. Germline V lookup: CDR1 KGHDR, CDR2 SFDVKD. Between the trimmed V and J ends, which lost 5 bases and 5 bases, there was a span of 14 bases.

This clonotype was counted ten times or more. The V call is TRBV10-3, the J call TRBJ2-5; TRBD2 is a possible D gene (7 bases). Between the trimmed V and J ends, which lost 3 bases and 5 bases, there was a span of 16 bases. This CDR3 has 15 amino acids. Germline V gene sequence: CDR1 ENHRY, CDR2 SYGVKD. The CDR3 coding sequence is TGTGCCATCAGTGACGGCGGGGGCGCGGAGGAGACCCAGTACTTC. It codes for CAISDGGGAEETQYF.

This clonotype was found a few times. The CDR3: CASRTGGRNTEAFF. In DNA, the CDR3 is TGTGCCAGCAGAACAGGGGGCCGGAACACTGAAGCTTTCTTT. The chain combines TRBV6-2 or TRBV6-3 with TRBJ1-1; 9 nucleotides align to TRBD1. CDR1 is MNHEY, CDR2 SVGEGT, per germline. This CDR3 has 14 residues. The V gene end was trimmed by 6 bases and the J gene end by 1 base; junction bases not matched to a gene: 3.

This clonotype was seen many times. The genes are TRBV5-6 and TRBJ2-7; D not resolved. CDR3 length: 12 residues. With 2 bases removed from V and 6 bases from J, the gap between germline ends came to 9 bases. The germline V gene has CDR1 SGHDT and CDR2 YYEEEE. CDR3 amino acids: CASSLADREQYF. The CDR3 nucleotides are TGTGCCAGCAGCTTAGCAGATCGCGAGCAGTACTTC.

This clonotype was observed at least ten times. The chain uses TRBV11-2 and TRBJ1-6; TRBD1 might be the D (5 bases). Germline V gene lookup returns CDR1 SGHAT and CDR2 FQNNGV. This CDR3 has 13 amino acids. Trimming left V 5 bases short and J 8 bases short, with 10 bases between. The CDR3 here is CASSLPGYSPLHF. CDR3 DNA: TGTGCCAGCAGCCTCCCAGGGTATTCACCCCTCCACTTT.

This clonotype was recorded many times. The chain uses TRBV6-6 and TRBJ2-3; 9 bases match TRBD2. V lost 1 base, J lost 6 bases, and 8 bases stayed unmatched. Germline values: CDR1 MNHNY, CDR2 SVGAGI (reference sequence). The CDR3 is made up of 16 amino acids. In DNA, the CDR3 is TGTGCCAGCAGTTACTTACGGGGCGGGGGGGCGGATACGCAGTATTTT. This codes for CASSYLRGGGADTQYF.

This clonotype has a count of ten or more. The chain is built from TRBV12-3 or TRBV12-4 and TRBJ2-1; D remains ambiguous. This CDR3 region has 16 residues. The V end lost 5 bases, the J end lost 6 bases, and 20 bases lay between the germline ends. The CDR3 protein is CASSTPRTLVGNEQFF. DNA of the CDR3: TGTGCCAGCAGTACCCCCCGGACCCTTGTGGGCAATGAGCAGTTCTTC.